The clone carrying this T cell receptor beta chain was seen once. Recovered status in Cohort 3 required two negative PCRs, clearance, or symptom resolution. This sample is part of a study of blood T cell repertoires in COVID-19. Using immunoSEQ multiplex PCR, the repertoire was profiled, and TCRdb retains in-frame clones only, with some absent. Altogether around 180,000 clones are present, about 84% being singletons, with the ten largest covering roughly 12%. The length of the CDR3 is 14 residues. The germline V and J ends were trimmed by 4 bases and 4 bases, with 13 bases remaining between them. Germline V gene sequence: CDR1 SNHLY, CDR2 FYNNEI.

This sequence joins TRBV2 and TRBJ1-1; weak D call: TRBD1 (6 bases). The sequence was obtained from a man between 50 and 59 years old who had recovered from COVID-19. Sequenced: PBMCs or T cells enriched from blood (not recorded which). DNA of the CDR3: TGTGCCAGCAGTGGACAGGCGGTGGGCACTGAAGCTTTCTTT. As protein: CASSGQAVGTEAFF. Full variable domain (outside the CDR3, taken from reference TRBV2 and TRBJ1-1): EPEVTQTPSHQVTQMGQEVILRCVPISNHLYFYWYRQILGQKVEFLVSFYNNEISEKSEIFDDQFSVERPDGSNFTLKIRSTKLEDSAMYFCASSGQAVGTEAFFGQGTRLTVV.